Listed below are T cell receptor beta chains from one sample, sequenced in a study of blood T cell repertoires in COVID-19. Measured with immunoSEQ multiplex PCR; TCRdb has only the in-frame clones, and not every one. The sample carries some 58,000 clones, around 87% recorded once. The sample consisted of peripheral blood. The receptors come from a man aged 50-59 years with active COVID-19. Each CDR3 is given with its conserved first and last residue. Some rows mark clone size as missing; the rest say once, few, many or name a class of expanded clone.

v_call	j_call	clone_size	cdr3_aa
TRBV2	TRBJ2-2	NA	CASRTGSTGELFF
TRBV10-3	TRBJ2-3	NA	CAISGTGTTDTQYF
TRBV6-2/TRBV6-3	TRBJ2-5	NA	CASSYPTGTSDLQETQYF
TRBV19	TRBJ1-4	NA	CATSYRGIHATNEKLFF
TRBV11-2	TRBJ2-1	NA	CASRNGLAGTALREQFF
TRBV28	TRBJ2-3	NA	CASIRDRARADTQYF
TRBV7-2	TRBJ2-7	NA	CASSSPSASGLWEQYF
TRBV12-3/TRBV12-4	TRBJ2-7	NA	CASSLTSLYEQYF
TRBV7-2	TRBJ1-1	NA	CASSLQQGLNTEAFF
TRBV15	TRBJ1-1	NA	CATSINRRNTEAFF
TRBV27	TRBJ2-7	few	CASSLKSGYEQYF
TRBV24-1	TRBJ2-1	NA	CATSDTVRQGHNEQFF
TRBV5-4	TRBJ1-1	NA	CASSGGRVYTEAFF
TRBV6-4	TRBJ1-1	once	CASSDRGNTEAFF
TRBV28	TRBJ1-2	NA	CASSSRDRGREGYTF
TRBV11-3	TRBJ1-2	NA	CASSGRDRSLSANGYTF
TRBV7-9	TRBJ1-2	once	CASSLAERPYGYTF
TRBV7-2	TRBJ1-1	few	CASSLLGAMNTEAFF
TRBV6-2/TRBV6-3	TRBJ2-3	NA	CASSYDLAGGDTDTQYF
TRBV11-2	TRBJ1-3	NA	CASSWTGDGNTIYF
TRBV20-1	TRBJ1-1	NA	CSASFQGQNTEAFF
TRBV11-3	TRBJ2-3	NA	CASSLGRVAGGADTQYF
TRBV6-1	TRBJ2-7	NA	CASSEGQNYEQYF
TRBV3-1/TRBV3-2	TRBJ2-7	NA	CASSPPGLGYEQYF
TRBV28	TRBJ2-7	once	CASSSRDRIVYEQYF
TRBV4-1	TRBJ2-7	NA	CASSQGLAASGTIYEQYF
TRBV5-1	TRBJ2-3	few	CASSEQANSDTQYF
TRBV29-1	TRBJ2-1	NA	CSVEDRGTSGRPYNEQFF
TRBV28	TRBJ1-1	NA	CASSLQGPNTEAFF
TRBV5-1	TRBJ2-7	NA	CASSITAHTSYEQYF
TRBV19	TRBJ2-7	NA	CASSRAGRTGGLNEQYF
TRBV5-4	TRBJ1-1	NA	CASTPTGGAQPNTEAFF
TRBV6-5	TRBJ2-3	NA	CASSKYRGGTDTQYF
TRBV6-6	TRBJ2-3	NA	CASSRINALLTSTDTQYF